A single sample gave rise to the 19 T cell receptor beta chains below, sequenced in a study of blood T cell repertoires in COVID-19 (dated by TCRdb to 2018 to 2020). The method behind the library was the immunoSEQ multiplex PCR assay. Held by TCRdb, this immuneACCESS table contains in-frame sequences only and omits some clones. Under half of the omission traces to an unresolved V gene where checked; the cause of the rest is unknown. In all, the sample holds 200,000 to 250,000 clones, and around four fifths of those were seen once. The top ten constitute under 4.5% of the sample. The sequenced sample consisted of peripheral blood. These receptors were taken from a middle-aged man with acute or convalescent COVID-19.

The V and J genes are TRBV6-5 and TRBJ2-7; D not resolved. The CDR3 length is 11 residues. The germline V gene encodes CDR1 MNHEY and CDR2 SVGAGI. With 5 bases removed from V and 6 bases from J, the gap between germline ends came to 8 bases. CDR3 protein: CASSHSSEQYF. The CDR3 nucleotides are TGTGCCAGCAGTCACAGCAGCGAGCAGTACTTC.

V usage is TRBV4-1 and J usage is TRBJ2-7, with TRBD1 as a possible D gene (5 bases). CDR3 length: 15 amino acids. CDR1 is MGHRA, CDR2 YSYEKL, per germline. V lost 3 bases to trimming and J lost 2 bases, with 14 bases between them. The CDR3 sequence is CASSQIETATYEQYF. The DNA of the CDR3 is TGCGCCAGCAGCCAGATAGAGACAGCTACCTACGAGCAGTACTTC.

This clone is a singleton in its sample. V is TRBV12-3 or TRBV12-4 and J is TRBJ2-7, with D perhaps matching TRBD1 (6 bases). The CDR3 is made up of 12 amino acids. V was trimmed by 8 bases and J by 6 bases, leaving 14 bases between them. DNA of the CDR3: TGTGCCAGCGCCAGACGGACAGTCGAGCAGTACTTC. It yields the protein CASARRTVEQYF.

The gene calls are TRBV29-1 and TRBJ2-7, with 8 bases lining up with TRBD1. V dropped 5 bases and J dropped 1; count of bases not matched to a gene: 4. The CDR3 loop spans 13 amino acids. Per germline, CDR1 SQVTM and CDR2 ANQGSEA. For the CDR3, the DNA is TGCAGCGTTACAACAGGGGGTTCCTACGAGCAGTACTTC. It specifies CSVTTGGSYEQYF.

This clone was picked up a small number of times. The chain is built from TRBV19 and TRBJ1-5; D call uncertain. The CDR3 covers 17 residues. CDR1 is LNHDA and CDR2 is SQIVND in the germline V gene (reference sequence). V lost 6 bases, J lost 2 bases, and 20 bases lay in between. The DNA of the CDR3 is TGTGCCAGTAGGAATCGGGGTGCAGCAATCGGCAATCAGCCCCAGCATTTT. Its protein is CASRNRGAAIGNQPQHF.

This sequence joins TRBV7-9 and TRBJ2-3; the match to TRBD2 covers 8 bases. Per the germline V gene, CDR1 is SEHNR and CDR2 is FQNEAQ (reference sequence). The V and J ends lost 3 bases and 2 bases, in that order; junction bases with no gene match: 4. The CDR3 totals 15 residues. The DNA for the CDR3 is TGTGCCAGCAGCTTGCGGGAGGCCTTCACAGATACGCAGTATTTT. It is translated as CASSLREAFTDTQYF.

The rearrangement links TRBV7-9 to TRBJ1-2; TRBD1 matches at 7 bases. The CDR3 is 15 residues long. In germline, CDR1 is SEHNR, CDR2 FQNEAQ (reference sequence). J gave up 4 bases and V 3 bases, and 8 bases lay outside the gene matches. The CDR3 spells CASSLGTAYRYGYTF. CDR3 bases: TGTGCCAGCAGCTTGGGGACAGCTTATCGCTATGGCTACACCTTC.

The chain is built from TRBV9 and TRBJ2-1; tentatively, D is TRBD2 (6 bases). Trimming took off 1 base at V and 5 bases at J, with 10 bases between the two ends. CDR3 length equals 14 residues. From germline, CDR1 is SGDLS and CDR2 YYNGEE. This CDR3 is CASSVNLANNEQFF. DNA for the CDR3: TGTGCCAGCAGCGTAAACCTAGCGAACAATGAGCAGTTCTTC.

The V call is TRBV7-3, the J call TRBJ1-2, with TRBD1 matching over 7 bases. J lost 8 bases, V lost 5 bases, and 17 bases had no gene match. The CDR3 is made up of 16 amino acids. Per the germline V gene, CDR1 is SGHTA and CDR2 is FQGTGA. The chain's CDR3 is CASSPRTGASSGGYTF. The CDR3 region has the DNA TGTGCCAGCAGCCCCCGTACAGGGGCGTCATCGGGGGGCTACACCTTC.

The genes are TRBV7-9 and TRBJ1-2, with TRBD1 matching 10 bases. With V trimmed by 10 bases and J by 5 bases, 10 bases remained unmatched. CDR1 is SEHNR, CDR2 FQNEAQ, per germline (reference sequence). The CDR3 extends over 14 amino acids. CDR3: CATPLGTGVYGYTF. The CDR3, as DNA: TGTGCCACTCCACTCGGGACAGGGGTATATGGCTACACCTTC.

This CDR3 reads CASSFWVPERAEAFF. Here the CDR3 DNA reads TGTGCCAGCAGCTTTTGGGTCCCGGAGAGGGCTGAAGCTTTCTTT. V and J are TRBV5-6 and TRBJ1-1; D remains unclear. V lost 2 bases and J 6 bases, leaving 17 bases between the germline ends. Germline CDR1 and CDR2: SGHDT and YYEEEE. This CDR3 is 15 amino acids long. Drawing the rest from reference TRBV5-6 and TRBJ1-1, the complete variable domain is DAGVTQSPTHLIKTRGQQVTLRCSPKSGHDTVSWYQQALGQGPQFIFQYYEEEERQRGNFPDRFSGHQFPNYSSELNVNALLLGDSALYLCASSFWVPERAEAFFGQGTRLTVV.

V and J are TRBV4-2 and TRBJ1-2, with TRBD1 matching 7 bases. From germline, CDR1 is LGHNA and CDR2 YNFKEQ. The CDR3 is 16 residues long. After removal of 3 bases from V and 1 base from J, the junction contained 8 bases not matched to a gene. In nucleotides, the CDR3 is TGTGCCAGCAGCCACGCCACAGGGGCGAGTAACTATGGCTACACCTTC. Amino acid sequence: CASSHATGASNYGYTF.

The chain employs TRBV9 and TRBJ1-1; TRBD1 matches 10 bases. Trimming removed 4 bases from V and 5 bases from J; junction bases left unmatched: 5. The CDR3 runs 14 residues. The germline V gene encodes CDR1 SGDLS and CDR2 YYNGEE. The CDR3 region has the DNA TGTGCCAGCAGCCTCGGACAGGGGGGAACTGAAGCTTTCTTT. It is translated as CASSLGQGGTEAFF.

V and J are TRBV28 and TRBJ2-5; TRBD2 is a possible D gene (6 bases). The germline CDR1 and CDR2 sequences are MDHEN and SYDVKM. The V gene lost 2 bases and the J gene lost 5 bases, with 12 bases spanning the gap. The CDR3 is 14 amino acids. CDR3 loop: CASSLGGWGETQYF. Written as DNA, the CDR3 is TGTGCCAGCAGTTTAGGGGGGTGGGGTGAGACCCAGTACTTC.

This clone was found a few times. V gene TRBV15 combines with J gene TRBJ1-6; tentative D call: TRBD1 (5 bases). The CDR3 sequence is 13 residues long. Trimming removed 6 bases at V and 7 bases at J, with 10 bases between. CDR1 is LNHNV, CDR2 YYDKDF, per germline (reference sequence). In nucleotides, the CDR3 is TGTGCCACCAGTTCGGGGGAAAATTCACCCCTCCACTTT. As protein: CATSSGENSPLHF.

The rearrangement joins TRBV7-9 to TRBJ2-5; no firm D call. V was clipped by 1 base and J by 3 bases, with 6 bases between them. From germline, CDR1 is SEHNR and CDR2 FQNEAQ (reference sequence). The CDR3 is 13 amino acids. CDR3 residues: CASSLDLEETQYF. The CDR3 region has the DNA TGTGCCAGCAGCTTAGACCTAGAAGAGACCCAGTACTTC. Complete variable domain (other parts from reference TRBV7-9 and TRBJ2-5): DTGVSQNPRHKITKRGQNVTFRCDPISEHNRLYWYRQTLGQGPEFLTYFQNEAQLEKSRLLSDRFSAERPKGSFSTLEIQRTEQGDSAMYLCASSLDLEETQYFGPGTRLLVL.

The chain joins TRBV6-5 to TRBJ2-7; 7 bases match TRBD1. Per the germline V gene, CDR1 is MNHEY and CDR2 is SVGAGI. V lost 8 bases, J lost 0 bases, and 7 bases stayed unmatched. This CDR3 has 14 residues. The CDR3 nucleotides are TGTGCCAGCTGGACAGGTTTGACCTCCTACGAGCAGTACTTC. Its translation is CASWTGLTSYEQYF.

In DNA form, the CDR3 reads TGTGCCAGCAGCCAGGATTCTAACTATGGCTACACCTTC. Residues: CASSQDSNYGYTF. V usage is TRBV12-3 or TRBV12-4 and J usage is TRBJ1-2; D not resolved. The CDR3 covers 13 residues. Trimming removed 6 bases from V and 0 bases from J, with 8 bases in between.

This clone occurred a few times. The chain couples TRBV6-5 to TRBJ2-7, with TRBD2 matching over 7 bases. This CDR3 spans 14 amino acids. From germline, CDR1 is MNHEY and CDR2 SVGAGI. J gave up 4 bases and V 8 bases, and 11 bases lay outside the gene matches. The CDR3 DNA reads as TGTGCCAGCCAACTTTCTAGCGGAACATACGAGCAGTACTTC. This sequence encodes CASQLSSGTYEQYF.